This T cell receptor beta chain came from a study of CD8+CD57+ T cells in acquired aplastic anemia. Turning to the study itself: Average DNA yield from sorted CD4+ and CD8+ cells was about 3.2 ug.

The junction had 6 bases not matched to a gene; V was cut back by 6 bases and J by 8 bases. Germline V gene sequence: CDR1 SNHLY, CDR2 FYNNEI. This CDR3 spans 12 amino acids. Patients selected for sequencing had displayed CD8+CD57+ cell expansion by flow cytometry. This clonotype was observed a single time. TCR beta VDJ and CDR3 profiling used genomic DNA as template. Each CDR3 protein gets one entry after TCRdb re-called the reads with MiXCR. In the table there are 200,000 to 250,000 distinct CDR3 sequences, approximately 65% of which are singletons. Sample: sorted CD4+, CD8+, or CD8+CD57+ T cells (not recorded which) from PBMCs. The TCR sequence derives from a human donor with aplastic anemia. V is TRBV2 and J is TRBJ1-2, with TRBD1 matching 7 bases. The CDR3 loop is CASRETGVGYTF. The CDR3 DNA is TGTGCCAGCAGAGAAACAGGGGTCGGCTACACCTTC.